Listed below are T cell receptor beta chains from one sample, sequenced in a study of control samples from healthy donors and cancer patients. Measured with immunoSEQ multiplex PCR; TCRdb has only the in-frame clones, and not every one. Counted here are 150,000 to 200,000 clones, roughly 90% occurring once; the ten biggest clones make up roughly 1.3%. Sample: blood. These receptors were taken from a woman in her 50s in good health. CDR3s include the opening cysteine and the closing phenylalanine or tryptophan. A D gene is named only where the DNA matches it firmly. Only part of the rows carry a size: once, few, many, or a class if the clone is expanded.

V gene: TRBV3-1/TRBV3-2; J gene: TRBJ2-2; D gene: TRBD2; clone size: .; CDR3 DNA: TGTGCCAGCAGCCCCCCCCGGCTAGCGGGAGGGCCGCGTTGCCCCGGGGAGCTGTTTTTT; CDR3 protein: CASSPPRLAGGPRCPGELFF
V gene: TRBV28; J gene: TRBJ1-4; D gene: .; clone size: few; CDR3 DNA: TGTGCCAGCAGTCCCCTTAGGGGGACTCATAATGAAAAACTGTTTTTT; CDR3 protein: CASSPLRGTHNEKLFF
V gene: TRBV6-6; J gene: TRBJ2-7; D gene: .; clone size: .; CDR3 DNA: TGTGCCAGCACCGACTGGGGTTTTGGGTCCATGGAGCAGTACTTC; CDR3 protein: CASTDWGFGSMEQYF
V gene: TRBV28; J gene: TRBJ2-7; D gene: TRBD2; clone size: .; CDR3 DNA: TGTGCCAGCAGTTTGAGCGGGGAGAGTTACGAGCAGTACTTC; CDR3 protein: CASSLSGESYEQYF
V gene: TRBV27; J gene: TRBJ1-1; D gene: .; clone size: .; CDR3 DNA: TGTGCCAGCAGCTCCCGCGGCCGCTCGAACACTGAAGCTTTCTTT; CDR3 protein: CASSSRGRSNTEAFF
V gene: TRBV11-1; J gene: TRBJ2-3; D gene: TRBD2; clone size: .; CDR3 DNA: TGTGCCAGCAGCGGCAGCGGGGGGGGAACAGATACGCAGTATTTT; CDR3 protein: CASSGSGGGTDTQYF
V gene: TRBV4-3; J gene: TRBJ1-2; D gene: TRBD1; clone size: .; CDR3 DNA: TGCGCCAGCAGCCAACGGACAGGGGCTGGCTATGGCTACACCTTC; CDR3 protein: CASSQRTGAGYGYTF
V gene: TRBV5-4; J gene: TRBJ1-1; D gene: .; clone size: .; CDR3 DNA: TGTGCCAGCAGGAAGGACAACACTGAAGCTTTCTTT; CDR3 protein: CASRKDNTEAFF
V gene: TRBV5-1; J gene: TRBJ2-3; D gene: TRBD2; clone size: once; CDR3 DNA: TGCGCCAGCGGGAGGGTAGCGACTAGCACAGATACGCAGTATTTT; CDR3 protein: CASGRVATSTDTQYF
V gene: TRBV24-1; J gene: TRBJ1-2; D gene: .; clone size: .; CDR3 DNA: TGTGCCACCAGTGGGACTGGGACCTTTTTGTCCGGCTACACCTTC; CDR3 protein: CATSGTGTFLSGYTF
V gene: TRBV19; J gene: TRBJ1-5; D gene: .; clone size: .; CDR3 DNA: TGTGCCAGTAGTTTTGGCCGAGGAGGGGGGAGCAATCAGCCCCAGCATTTT; CDR3 protein: CASSFGRGGGSNQPQHF
V gene: TRBV19; J gene: TRBJ1-4; D gene: .; clone size: .; CDR3 DNA: TGTGCCAGTAGTATAGACGGGATTGGTCAAAAACTGTTTTTT; CDR3 protein: CASSIDGIGQKLFF
V gene: TRBV5-4; J gene: TRBJ2-1; D gene: TRBD2; clone size: .; CDR3 DNA: TGTGCCAGCAGCTTGGGGGGACTAGGGGTGCGGGAGCAGTTCTTC; CDR3 protein: CASSLGGLGVREQFF
V gene: TRBV14; J gene: TRBJ2-1; D gene: .; clone size: .; CDR3 DNA: TGTGCCAGCAGCCAAAGTTTGCATTACAATGAGCAGTTCTTC; CDR3 protein: CASSQSLHYNEQFF
V gene: TRBV28; J gene: TRBJ2-7; D gene: .; clone size: .; CDR3 DNA: TGTGCCAGCAGGTTAGGCCGCTCCTACGAGCAGTACTTC; CDR3 protein: CASRLGRSYEQYF
V gene: TRBV2; J gene: TRBJ2-5; D gene: TRBD2; clone size: .; CDR3 DNA: TGTGCCAGCAGTGAAACCACTAGCGGGGGCGAGACCCAGTACTTC; CDR3 protein: CASSETTSGGETQYF
V gene: TRBV27; J gene: TRBJ1-6; D gene: TRBD1; clone size: .; CDR3 DNA: TGTGCCAGCAGCCCCAGGACAGGGACAGGGACTAATAATTCACCCCTCCACTTT; CDR3 protein: CASSPRTGTGTNNSPLHF
V gene: TRBV10-3; J gene: TRBJ1-4; D gene: .; clone size: .; CDR3 DNA: TGTGCCATCTCCCCCAACGGAGCAACTAATGAAAAACTGTTTTTT; CDR3 protein: CAISPNGATNEKLFF
V gene: TRBV3-1/TRBV3-2; J gene: TRBJ2-7; D gene: .; clone size: .; CDR3 DNA: TGTGCCAGCAGCCAAGGGTGGGTGACCTACGAGCAGTACTTC; CDR3 protein: CASSQGWVTYEQYF
V gene: TRBV7-9; J gene: TRBJ2-1; D gene: .; clone size: .; CDR3 DNA: TGTGCCAGCAGGTATGATAATGAGCAGTTCTTC; CDR3 protein: CASRYDNEQFF
V gene: TRBV3-1/TRBV3-2; J gene: TRBJ1-2; D gene: .; clone size: .; CDR3 DNA: TGTGCCAGCAGCCAAGGGTACAGTGGGGGTGGCTACACCTTC; CDR3 protein: CASSQGYSGGGYTF
V gene: TRBV7-3; J gene: TRBJ2-3; D gene: .; clone size: .; CDR3 DNA: TGTGCCAGCAGCTCCGGGGGGCGCACAGATACGCAGTATTTT; CDR3 protein: CASSSGGRTDTQYF
V gene: TRBV7-9; J gene: TRBJ1-2; D gene: .; clone size: .; CDR3 DNA: TGTGCCAGCAGCTTACTTAACCCGGACAATAACTATGGCTACACCTTC; CDR3 protein: CASSLLNPDNNYGYTF
V gene: TRBV28; J gene: TRBJ1-4; D gene: .; clone size: .; CDR3 DNA: TGTGCCAGCCGGGCACAGGGAAGCGCTAATGAAAAACTGTTTTTT; CDR3 protein: CASRAQGSANEKLFF
V gene: TRBV28; J gene: TRBJ2-2; D gene: .; clone size: .; CDR3 DNA: TGTGCCAGCATCCCGGGTGGCAGCGGGGAGCTGTTTTTT; CDR3 protein: CASIPGGSGELFF
V gene: TRBV5-6; J gene: TRBJ2-7; D gene: TRBD2; clone size: .; CDR3 DNA: TGTGCCAGCAGCTTCGGAGCGGGAAACGAGCAGTACTTC; CDR3 protein: CASSFGAGNEQYF
V gene: TRBV19; J gene: TRBJ1-5; D gene: .; clone size: once; CDR3 DNA: TGTGCCAGTAGTATATCCGGGAATCAGCCCCAGCATTTT; CDR3 protein: CASSISGNQPQHF
V gene: TRBV7-2; J gene: TRBJ2-5; D gene: .; clone size: .; CDR3 DNA: TGTGCCAGCAGCTCCGGGGAGACCCAGTACTTC; CDR3 protein: CASSSGETQYF
V gene: TRBV19; J gene: TRBJ1-5; D gene: .; clone size: once; CDR3 DNA: TGTGCCAGTAGTATTCTTACGGGCTATCAGCCCCAGCATTTT; CDR3 protein: CASSILTGYQPQHF
V gene: TRBV7-9; J gene: TRBJ2-2; D gene: .; clone size: .; CDR3 DNA: TGTGCCAGCAGCTTAAACACCGGGGAGCTGTTTTTT; CDR3 protein: CASSLNTGELFF
V gene: TRBV15; J gene: TRBJ1-3; D gene: .; clone size: .; CDR3 DNA: TGTGCCACCAGCAAAGACAGGACGTCTGGAAACACCATATATTTT; CDR3 protein: CATSKDRTSGNTIYF
V gene: TRBV28; J gene: TRBJ2-7; D gene: TRBD2; clone size: .; CDR3 DNA: TGTGCCAGCAGCCGAGGACTAGGTGGTCGTGAGCAGTACTTC; CDR3 protein: CASSRGLGGREQYF
V gene: TRBV7-2; J gene: TRBJ1-1; D gene: .; clone size: .; CDR3 DNA: TGTGCCAGCAGCGTTCTCCAGGGCTCGAGAGGTGAAGCTTTCTTT; CDR3 protein: CASSVLQGSRGEAFF
V gene: TRBV28; J gene: TRBJ1-2; D gene: TRBD1; clone size: .; CDR3 DNA: TGTGCCAGCAGGCAGACAGGGTATGGCTACACCTTC; CDR3 protein: CASRQTGYGYTF
V gene: TRBV30; J gene: TRBJ1-5; D gene: .; clone size: .; CDR3 DNA: TGTGCCTGGAGTGTCGGAGAATCCAATCAGCCCCAGCATTTT; CDR3 protein: CAWSVGESNQPQHF
V gene: TRBV3-1/TRBV3-2; J gene: TRBJ2-3; D gene: TRBD1; clone size: few; CDR3 DNA: TGTGCCAGCAGCGGGACAGGATACACAGATACGCAGTATTTT; CDR3 protein: CASSGTGYTDTQYF
V gene: TRBV25-1; J gene: TRBJ2-6; D gene: .; clone size: .; CDR3 DNA: TGTGCCAGCAGTGGGTTTTCGGGGGCCAACGTCCTGACTTTC; CDR3 protein: CASSGFSGANVLTF
V gene: TRBV9; J gene: TRBJ2-1; D gene: .; clone size: .; CDR3 DNA: TGTGCCAGCAGCCCTAGCCACACCTACAATGAGCAGTTCTTC; CDR3 protein: CASSPSHTYNEQFF
V gene: TRBV30; J gene: TRBJ1-2; D gene: .; clone size: .; CDR3 DNA: TGTGCCTGGAGTGGTCGGAGCAACTATGGCTACACCTTC; CDR3 protein: CAWSGRSNYGYTF
V gene: TRBV29-1; J gene: TRBJ2-3; D gene: TRBD2; clone size: .; CDR3 DNA: TGCAGCGTTGCTACCCCTAGCGGGACAGATACGCAGTATTTT; CDR3 protein: CSVATPSGTDTQYF
V gene: TRBV28; J gene: TRBJ2-1; D gene: .; clone size: .; CDR3 DNA: TGTGCCAGCAGTCACGAGTTCTACAAGGACACAGAGGAGTTCTTC; CDR3 protein: CASSHEFYKDTEEFF
V gene: TRBV9; J gene: TRBJ2-7; D gene: .; clone size: .; CDR3 DNA: TGTGCCAGCAGCGTAACAGGGAGCAATTCCTACGAGCAGTACTTC; CDR3 protein: CASSVTGSNSYEQYF
V gene: TRBV5-5; J gene: TRBJ2-4; D gene: .; clone size: .; CDR3 DNA: TGTGCCAGCAGTTCGATAAAAAACATTCAGTACTTC; CDR3 protein: CASSSIKNIQYF
V gene: TRBV7-6; J gene: TRBJ2-3; D gene: .; clone size: .; CDR3 DNA: TGTGCCAGCAGACTGGGACTTTCCACAGATACGCAGTATTTT; CDR3 protein: CASRLGLSTDTQYF
V gene: TRBV30; J gene: TRBJ1-1; D gene: TRBD1; clone size: .; CDR3 DNA: TGTGCCTGCCCCCAGGGGGGCTCGACTGGGGCTTTCTTT; CDR3 protein: CACPQGGSTGAFF
V gene: TRBV24-1; J gene: TRBJ2-2; D gene: .; clone size: .; CDR3 DNA: TGTGCCTCTGCGCGGGACATAGGAACCGGGGAGCTGTTTTTT; CDR3 protein: CASARDIGTGELFF
V gene: TRBV24-1; J gene: TRBJ1-2; D gene: .; clone size: .; CDR3 DNA: TGTGCCACCAGTGATAAGGGGTCGCGCTATGGCTACACCTTC; CDR3 protein: CATSDKGSRYGYTF